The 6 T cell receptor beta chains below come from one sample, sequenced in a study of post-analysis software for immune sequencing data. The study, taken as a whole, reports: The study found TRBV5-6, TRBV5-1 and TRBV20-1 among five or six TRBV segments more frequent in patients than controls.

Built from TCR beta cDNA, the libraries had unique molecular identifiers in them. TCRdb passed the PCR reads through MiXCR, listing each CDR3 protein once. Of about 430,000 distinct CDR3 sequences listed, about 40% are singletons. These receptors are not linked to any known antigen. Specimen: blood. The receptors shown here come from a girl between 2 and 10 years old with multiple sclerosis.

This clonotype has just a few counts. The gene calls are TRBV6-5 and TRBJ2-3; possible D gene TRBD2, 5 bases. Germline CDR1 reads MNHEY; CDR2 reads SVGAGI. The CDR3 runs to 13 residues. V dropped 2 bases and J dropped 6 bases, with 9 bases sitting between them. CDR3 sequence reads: CASSYGSGDTQYF. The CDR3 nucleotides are TGTGCCAGCAGTTACGGGAGCGGCGATACGCAGTATTTT.

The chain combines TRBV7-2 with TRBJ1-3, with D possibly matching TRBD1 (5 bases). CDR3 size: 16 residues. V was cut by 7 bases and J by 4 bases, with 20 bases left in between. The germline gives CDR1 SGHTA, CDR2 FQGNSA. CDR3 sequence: CASMTPGRRIGNTIYF. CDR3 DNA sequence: TGTGCCAGCATGACACCGGGACGGAGGATCGGAAACACCATATATTTT.

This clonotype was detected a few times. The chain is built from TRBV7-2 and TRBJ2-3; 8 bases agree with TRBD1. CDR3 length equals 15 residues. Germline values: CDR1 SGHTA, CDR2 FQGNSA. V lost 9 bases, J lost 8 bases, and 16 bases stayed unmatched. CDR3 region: CASRKDRERRGTQYF. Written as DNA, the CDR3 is TGTGCCAGTCGAAAGGACAGGGAAAGGCGCGGTACGCAGTATTTT.

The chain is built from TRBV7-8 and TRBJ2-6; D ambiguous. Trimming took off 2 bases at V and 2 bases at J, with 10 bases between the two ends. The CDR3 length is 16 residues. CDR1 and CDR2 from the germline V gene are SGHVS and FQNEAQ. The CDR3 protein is CASSLLRLPGANVLTF. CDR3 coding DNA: TGTGCCAGCAGCTTACTCCGTCTCCCTGGGGCCAACGTCCTGACTTTC.

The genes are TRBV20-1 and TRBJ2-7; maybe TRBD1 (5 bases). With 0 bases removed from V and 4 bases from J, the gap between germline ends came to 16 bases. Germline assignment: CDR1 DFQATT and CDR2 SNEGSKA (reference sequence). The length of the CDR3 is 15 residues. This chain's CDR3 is CSARDGVGHPYEQYF. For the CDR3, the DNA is TGCAGTGCTAGAGATGGGGTCGGACATCCATACGAGCAGTACTTC.

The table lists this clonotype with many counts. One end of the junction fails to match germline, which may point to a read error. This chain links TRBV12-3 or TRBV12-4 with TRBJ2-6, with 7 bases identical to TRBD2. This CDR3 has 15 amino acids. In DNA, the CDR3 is TGCGCCAGCAGCTTGGGGGGGGCTGGGGCCAACGTCCTGACTTTC. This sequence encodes CASSLGGAGANVLTF.